This T cell receptor beta chain comes out of a study of blood T cell repertoires in COVID-19. The CDR3 consists of 15 residues. CDR1 is MNHEY and CDR2 is SMNVEV in the germline V gene (reference sequence). V was shortened by 2 bases and J by 0 bases, with 11 bases between the two germline ends. Only in-frame clones appear in the TCRdb table, and some are missing; sequencing was by immunoSEQ multiplex PCR. Here the sample spans around 170,000 clones, roughly 84% being singletons. The chain joins TRBV27 to TRBJ2-7, with D possibly TRBD1 on 6 matching bases. Sequencing was performed on PBMCs or T cells enriched from blood (not recorded which). The receptor comes from a woman aged 45-59 years who had recovered from COVID-19. The CDR3 nucleotides read TGTGCCAGCAGTTTAGAACAGGGAAGCTCCTACGAGCAGTACTTC. This gives the protein CASSLEQGSSYEQYF.